What follows are 4 T cell receptor beta chains derived from one specimen sequenced in a study of T cell responses to AZD1222 COVID-19 vaccine. TCRdb keeps only in-frame clones here, not all; method: immunoSEQ multiplex PCR. The sample yields 130,000 to 150,000 clones, 85% to 90% seen once. Sequences were derived from peripheral blood, sampled on day 0 of AZD1222 vaccination. The receptors derive from an adult in good health.

The chain links TRBV18 to TRBJ2-1; D is perhaps TRBD1 (5 bases). From germline, CDR1 is KGHSH and CDR2 LQKENI. Trimming removed 8 bases at V and 2 bases at J, with 10 bases between. This CDR3 has 13 amino acids. This chain's CDR3 is CASTGQTYNEQFF. Here the CDR3 DNA reads TGTGCCAGCACCGGACAAACCTACAATGAGCAGTTCTTC.

The chain recombines TRBV19 with TRBJ1-1, with D hard to call. The CDR3 length is 13 residues. Deletions cut 1 base from V and 4 bases from J, with 7 bases between. Germline values: CDR1 LNHDA, CDR2 SQIVND (reference sequence). In DNA form, the CDR3 reads TGTGCCAGTAGTATAGGAAGAAGCACTGAAGCTTTCTTT. This encodes CASSIGRSTEAFF.

This chain uses TRBV27 with TRBJ2-7; D not resolved. Germline V lookup: CDR1 MNHEY, CDR2 SMNVEV (reference sequence). V lost 5 bases and J lost 6, with 14 bases in between. This CDR3 is 13 amino acids long. In nucleotides, the CDR3 is TGTGCCAGCAGTCCCATAGAGGTACGCGAGCAGTACTTC. It specifies CASSPIEVREQYF.

The chain recombines TRBV6-5 with TRBJ2-7; no clear D. The CDR3 is made up of 13 amino acids. V was shortened by 4 bases and J by 2 bases, with 9 bases between the two germline ends. Germline V CDR1 and CDR2: MNHEY, SVGAGI. The CDR3 loop reads CASSFGVTYEQYF. For the CDR3, the DNA is TGTGCCAGCAGTTTTGGCGTTACCTACGAGCAGTACTTC.